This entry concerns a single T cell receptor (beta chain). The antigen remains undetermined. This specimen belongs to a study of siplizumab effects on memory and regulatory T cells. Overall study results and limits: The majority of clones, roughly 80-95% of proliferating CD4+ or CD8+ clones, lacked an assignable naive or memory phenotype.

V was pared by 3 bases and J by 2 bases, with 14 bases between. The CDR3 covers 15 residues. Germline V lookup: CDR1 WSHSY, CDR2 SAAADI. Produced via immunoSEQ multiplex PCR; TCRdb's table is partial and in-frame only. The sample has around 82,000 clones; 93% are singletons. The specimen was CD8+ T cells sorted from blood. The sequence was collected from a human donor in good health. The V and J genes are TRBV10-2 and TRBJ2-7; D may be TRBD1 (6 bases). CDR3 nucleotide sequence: TGCGCCAGCAGTGATCCTCAGGACAGTCCCTACGAGCAGTACTTC. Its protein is CASSDPQDSPYEQYF.